This T cell receptor beta chain was found in a study of blood T cells in healthy people across ages. It was with a sample-barcoded 5' primer and a J-beta primer mix that a second PCR of roughly 6 to 12 cycles was run. TCRdb fed the 5' RACE reads into MiXCR, producing one record per CDR3 protein. Of 1.5 million to 2 million distinct CDR3 sequences in the sample, roughly 49% were seen once. This CDR3 contains 15 residues. Between the trimmed V and J ends, which lost 1 base and 8 bases, there was a span of 17 bases. Germline lookup yields CDR1 LGHNA and CDR2 YSLEER. This chain connects TRBV4-3 to TRBJ1-2, with D maybe TRBD1 (5 bases). The sample consisted of blood. The source of this sequence is a woman aged 40 to 50 in good health. This CDR3 reads CASSQGTDSSRGYTF. The CDR3 region has the DNA TGCGCCAGCAGCCAAGGCACCGACAGCTCCCGCGGCTACACCTTC.